These T cell receptor beta chains were read from a single sample in a study of beta chain features in type 1 diabetes. TCRdb's table, derived via immunoSEQ multiplex PCR, lists solely in-frame clones and lacks some. Counted here are about 260,000 clones, under 70% occurring once; the ten biggest clones make up about 0.05%. Input material: naive CD4+ T cells from blood. The receptors were gathered from a man younger than 40 in good health. Both conserved end residues are part of each CDR3. D genes are given only for firm matches. Clone size, where shown, is once, few, many, or a class for clones that have expanded.

TRBV30,TRBJ2-7,.,.,TGTGCCTGGAGACCAACAGGGCGCGAGCAGTACTTC,CAWRPTGREQYF
TRBV7-8,TRBJ1-2,.,.,TGTGCCAGCAGCATCGGGATTAACTATGGCTACACCTTC,CASSIGINYGYTF
TRBV5-1,TRBJ2-7,once,.,TGCGCCAGCAGTTCCTACGAGCAGTACTTC,CASSSYEQYF
TRBV29-1,TRBJ2-5,.,.,TGCAGCTTTCGGACAGGCTGGAGGGAGCAGTACTTC,CSFRTGWREQYF
TRBV29-1,TRBJ1-1,.,.,TGCAGCGCAGAGACCACTGAAGCTTTCTTT,CSAETTEAFF
TRBV29-1,TRBJ1-5,.,.,TGCAGCGTCACGGTTAGCAATCAGCCCCAGCATTTT,CSVTVSNQPQHF
TRBV5-1,TRBJ2-7,few,TRBD1,TGCGCCAGCAGCTTTGACAGGGCCTACGAGCAGTACTTC,CASSFDRAYEQYF
TRBV29-1,TRBJ2-3,.,.,TGCAGCGCTGGAGGGACCCTCCGCGATACGCAGTATTTT,CSAGGTLRDTQYF
TRBV29-1,TRBJ2-1,.,.,TGCAGCGTTGAAGATCTGTCCCGGGGATACAATGAGCAGTTCTTC,CSVEDLSRGYNEQFF
TRBV29-1,TRBJ2-7,few,.,TGCAGCGTCCGAACCGACGAGCAGTACTTC,CSVRTDEQYF
TRBV30,TRBJ1-1,.,TRBD1,TGTGCCTGGAACAAACCGGGGACAGGGAAGTCTCGGACTGAAGCTTTCTTT,CAWNKPGTGKSRTEAFF
TRBV13,TRBJ2-7,.,TRBD2,TGTGCCAGCAGCACCGGGACTAGCTACGAGCAGTACTTC,CASSTGTSYEQYF
TRBV25-1,TRBJ2-1,.,TRBD2,TGTGCCAGCAGTCCAGCGAGCGGGAGGAGTGAGCAGTTCTTC,CASSPASGRSEQFF
TRBV29-1,TRBJ2-2,.,TRBD2,TGCAGCGGCCAGCGGGAACTCACCGGGGAGCTGTTTTTT,CSGQRELTGELFF
TRBV7-2,TRBJ2-3,.,TRBD2,TGTGCCAGCAGCTTAGTCGTGGCTAGCGGTTCCACAGATACGCAGTATTTT,CASSLVVASGSTDTQYF
TRBV30,TRBJ2-1,.,.,TGTGCCTGGGGCTCCAATGAGCAGTTCTTC,CAWGSNEQFF
TRBV21-1,TRBJ2-6,.,.,TGTGCCAGCAGCCCTACCTTGGCCAACGTCCTGACTTTC,CASSPTLANVLTF
TRBV30,TRBJ2-3,.,.,TGTGCCTGGAGTGTATCGACAGATACGCAGTATTTT,CAWSVSTDTQYF
TRBV20-1,TRBJ2-7,.,.,TGCAGTGCTAGGACGGGCGAGCAGTACTTC,CSARTGEQYF
TRBV7-2,TRBJ2-1,.,TRBD2,TGTGCCAGCAGCTTAGGACTAGCGGGAAATGAGCAGTTCTTC,CASSLGLAGNEQFF
TRBV28,TRBJ2-3,.,TRBD1,TGTGCCATTCCGGGACAGAGCACAGATACGCAGTATTTT,CAIPGQSTDTQYF
TRBV30,TRBJ2-5,.,.,TGTGCCTGGGGCCAGACAGGGAGGTTTGGAGAGACCCAGTACTTC,CAWGQTGRFGETQYF
TRBV7-2,TRBJ2-3,.,.,TGTGCCAGCAGCTTACGGCGGAAAGGGCTCGGCACAGATACGCAGTATTTT,CASSLRRKGLGTDTQYF
TRBV4-2,TRBJ1-1,.,.,TGTGCCAGCAGCCCCCAGGGAACGGCGAACACTGAAGCTTTCTTT,CASSPQGTANTEAFF
TRBV6-5,TRBJ1-1,.,.,TGTGCCAGCAGTTACCAGGGGATGACTGAAGCTTTCTTT,CASSYQGMTEAFF
TRBV13,TRBJ1-2,.,.,TGTGCCAGCAGCCCCGACAAGTCTAACTATGGCTACACCTTC,CASSPDKSNYGYTF
TRBV28,TRBJ2-3,.,.,TGTGCCAGCAAGGGAGATGGGACAGATACGCAGTATTTT,CASKGDGTDTQYF
TRBV7-2,TRBJ1-2,.,.,TGTGCCAGCAGCCCCGGTCGAACGGGTTACTATGGCTACACCTTC,CASSPGRTGYYGYTF
TRBV29-1,TRBJ2-7,.,.,TGCAGCGCCCTGGCCAGCTACGAGCAGTACTTC,CSALASYEQYF
TRBV15,TRBJ1-5,.,TRBD1,TGTGCCACCAGCAGAAGCCCGGGACAGGGCTATCAGCCCCAGCATTTT,CATSRSPGQGYQPQHF
TRBV30,TRBJ2-7,.,TRBD2,TGTGCCTTGTCCGAACTAGCGGGATACGAGCAGTACTTC,CALSELAGYEQYF
TRBV30,TRBJ2-1,.,.,TGTGCCTGGAGCCTTTACAATGAGCAGTTCTTC,CAWSLYNEQFF
TRBV11-2,TRBJ2-1,.,.,TGTGCCAGCAGCTTAAGGGTGGAAGGTGAGCAGTTCTTC,CASSLRVEGEQFF
TRBV30,TRBJ1-2,.,TRBD1,TGTGCCTGGAGTTATGGGACAGCTTCTAACTATGGCTACACCTTC,CAWSYGTASNYGYTF
TRBV10-3,TRBJ2-7,.,.,TGTGCCATCAGTGGGGCCCTCACCTACGAGCAGTACTTC,CAISGALTYEQYF
TRBV18,TRBJ2-3,few,TRBD2,TGTGCCAGCTCACCTTCCGGGACTAGCGGCACAGATACGCAGTATTTT,CASSPSGTSGTDTQYF
TRBV30,TRBJ1-5,.,.,TGTGCCTGGAGTGTACTAGGGAAGCCCCAGCATTTT,CAWSVLGKPQHF
TRBV30,TRBJ1-4,.,.,TGTGCCTGGAGTAGGATGGCGATTGAAAAACTGTTTTTT,CAWSRMAIEKLFF
TRBV4-3,TRBJ2-4,.,.,TGCGCCAGCAGCCAAGGTTGGGCAGCCAAAAACATTCAGTACTTC,CASSQGWAAKNIQYF
TRBV5-4,TRBJ2-3,.,TRBD1,TGTGCCAGCAGCGGGGGACAGTCGAGCGGCGCAGATACGCAGTATTTT,CASSGGQSSGADTQYF
TRBV28,TRBJ2-2,.,TRBD2,TGTGCCAGCACCTCGGGAGGCTCCACCGGGGAGCTGTTTTTT,CASTSGGSTGELFF
TRBV7-9,TRBJ1-5,.,.,TGTGCCAGCAGCTTAGGGACCGCGCCCCAGCATTTT,CASSLGTAPQHF